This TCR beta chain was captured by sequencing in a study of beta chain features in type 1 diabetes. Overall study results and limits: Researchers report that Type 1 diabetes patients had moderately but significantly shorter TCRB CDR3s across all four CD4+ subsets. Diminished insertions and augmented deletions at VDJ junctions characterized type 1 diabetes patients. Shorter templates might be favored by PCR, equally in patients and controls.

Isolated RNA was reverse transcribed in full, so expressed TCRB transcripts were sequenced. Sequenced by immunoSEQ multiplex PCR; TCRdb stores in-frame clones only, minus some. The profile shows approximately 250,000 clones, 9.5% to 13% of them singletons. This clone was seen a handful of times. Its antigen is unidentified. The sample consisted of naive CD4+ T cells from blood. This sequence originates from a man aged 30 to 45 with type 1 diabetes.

CDR3 sequence: CATSRVTGGPRPQHF. For the CDR3, the DNA is TGTGCCACCAGCAGAGTGACAGGGGGGCCTCGGCCCCAGCATTTT. This sequence joins TRBV15 and TRBJ1-5, with TRBD1 matching over 9 bases. This CDR3 is built from 15 residues. Trimming removed 1 base from V and 9 bases from J; junction bases left unmatched: 7. The germline gives CDR1 LNHNV, CDR2 YYDKDF (reference sequence).